This T cell receptor beta chain originates from a study of cytomegalovirus exposure and HLA in healthy donors. This clone was seen a handful of times. The antigen remains undetermined. Findings and caveats of the study: On later analysis, the bulk of CMV-associated TCR beta chains appeared to be HLA-restricted. Accurate prediction of HLA-A and HLA-B alleles (for most subjects) was reportedly achieved from TCR beta sequences.

The length of the CDR3 is 16 residues. Trimming removed 0 bases from V and 3 bases from J, with 12 bases in between. Germline V gene lookup returns CDR1 MRHNA and CDR2 SNTAGT. The PCR contained 60 Vbeta and 13 Jbeta primers. In the study's own analysis: In a later analysis, about 12 million of 65 million to 90 million unique beta chains occurred in at least two donors. Profiling relied on immunoSEQ multiplex PCR, and the TCRdb table lists in-frame clones only, not all of them. V and J calls and clone size are given by that table; D and trimming were obtained from the DNA. The profile shows 150,000 to 200,000 clones, roughly 71% of them singletons.

The chain links TRBV6-4 to TRBJ2-1; a weak D match, TRBD2 (6 bases). This clonotype was sampled from a girl aged 5 to 17 in good health and CMV-seronegative. Sequenced material: PBMCs. CDR3 region: CASSDSTSGDYNEQFF. The CDR3 bases are TGTGCCAGCAGTGACTCGACATCGGGGGACTACAATGAGCAGTTCTTC.